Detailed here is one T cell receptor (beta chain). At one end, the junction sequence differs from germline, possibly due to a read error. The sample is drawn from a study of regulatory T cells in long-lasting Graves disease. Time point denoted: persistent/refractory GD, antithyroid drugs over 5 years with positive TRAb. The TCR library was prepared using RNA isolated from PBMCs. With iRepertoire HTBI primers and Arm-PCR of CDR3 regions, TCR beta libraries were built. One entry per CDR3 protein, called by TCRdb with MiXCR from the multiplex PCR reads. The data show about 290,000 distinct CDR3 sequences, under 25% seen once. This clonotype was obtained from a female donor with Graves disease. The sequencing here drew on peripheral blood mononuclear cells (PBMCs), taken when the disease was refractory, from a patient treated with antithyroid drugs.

This CDR3 is CASSQDRGTYEQHF. CDR3 DNA: TGCGCCAGCAGCCAAGACAGGGGAACCTACGAGCAGCACTTC. J is TRBJ2-7 and V is TRBV4-3; D is possibly TRBD1 (6 bases). CDR3 length: 14 amino acids. Germline lookup yields CDR1 LGHNA and CDR2 YSLEER.